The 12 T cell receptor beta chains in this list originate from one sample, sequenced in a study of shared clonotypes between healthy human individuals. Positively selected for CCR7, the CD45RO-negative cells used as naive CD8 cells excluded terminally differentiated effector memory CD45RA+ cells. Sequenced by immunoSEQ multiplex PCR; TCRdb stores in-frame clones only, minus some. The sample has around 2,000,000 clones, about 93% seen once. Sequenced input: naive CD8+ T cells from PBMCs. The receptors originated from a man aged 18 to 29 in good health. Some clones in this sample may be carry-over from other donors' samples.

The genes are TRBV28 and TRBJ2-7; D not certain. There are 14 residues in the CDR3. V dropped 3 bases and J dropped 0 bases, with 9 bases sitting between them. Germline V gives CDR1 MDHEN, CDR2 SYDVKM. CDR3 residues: CASSLRQASYEQYF. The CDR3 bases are TGTGCCAGCAGTTTGAGGCAGGCCTCCTACGAGCAGTACTTC.

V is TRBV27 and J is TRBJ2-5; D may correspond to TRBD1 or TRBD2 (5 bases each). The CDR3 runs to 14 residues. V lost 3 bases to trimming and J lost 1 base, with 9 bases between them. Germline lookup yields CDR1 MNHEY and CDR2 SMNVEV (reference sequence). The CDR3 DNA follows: TGTGCCAGCAGTTTTGAGGGGCCCCAAGAGACCCAGTACTTC. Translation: CASSFEGPQETQYF.

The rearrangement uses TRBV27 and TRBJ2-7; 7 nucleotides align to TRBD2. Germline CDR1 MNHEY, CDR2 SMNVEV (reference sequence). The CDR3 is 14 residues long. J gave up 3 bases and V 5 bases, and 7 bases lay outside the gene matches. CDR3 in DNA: TGTGCCAGCAGTCCCCGGGGAGGGCTCTACGAGCAGTACTTC. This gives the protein CASSPRGGLYEQYF.

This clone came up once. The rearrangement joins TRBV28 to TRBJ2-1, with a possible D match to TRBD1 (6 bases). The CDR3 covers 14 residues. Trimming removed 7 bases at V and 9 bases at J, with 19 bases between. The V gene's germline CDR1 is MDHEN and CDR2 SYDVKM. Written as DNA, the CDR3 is TGTGCCAGCACCGAGGGGACATCTGTAGGTGAGCAGTTCTTC. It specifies CASTEGTSVGEQFF. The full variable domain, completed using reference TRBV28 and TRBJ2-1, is DVKVTQSSRYLVKRTGEKVFLECVQDMDHENMFWYRQDPGLGLRLIYFSYDVKMKEKGDIPEGYSVSREKKERFSLILESASTNQTSMYLCASTEGTSVGEQFFGPGTRLTVL.

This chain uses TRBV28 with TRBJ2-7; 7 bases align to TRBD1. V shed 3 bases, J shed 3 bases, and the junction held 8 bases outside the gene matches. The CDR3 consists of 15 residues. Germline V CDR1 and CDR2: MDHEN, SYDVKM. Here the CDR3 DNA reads TGTGCCAGCAGTTTTGCAGGGGGTAGGGACTACGAGCAGTACTTC. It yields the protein CASSFAGGRDYEQYF. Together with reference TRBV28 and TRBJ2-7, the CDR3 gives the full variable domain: DVKVTQSSRYLVKRTGEKVFLECVQDMDHENMFWYRQDPGLGLRLIYFSYDVKMKEKGDIPEGYSVSREKKERFSLILESASTNQTSMYLCASSFAGGRDYEQYFGPGTRLTVT.

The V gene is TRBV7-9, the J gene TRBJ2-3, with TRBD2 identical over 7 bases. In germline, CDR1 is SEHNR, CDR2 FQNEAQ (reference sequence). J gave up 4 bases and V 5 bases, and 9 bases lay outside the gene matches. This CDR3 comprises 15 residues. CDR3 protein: CASSRTGTTPDTQYF. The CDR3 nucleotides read TGTGCCAGCAGCCGAACCGGGACTACCCCAGATACGCAGTATTTT.

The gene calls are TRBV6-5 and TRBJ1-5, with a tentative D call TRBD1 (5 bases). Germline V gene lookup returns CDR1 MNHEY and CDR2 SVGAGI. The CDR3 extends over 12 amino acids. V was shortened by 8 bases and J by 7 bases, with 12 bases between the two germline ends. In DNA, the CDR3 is TGTGCCAGCGGGGGGTACGGGCAGCCCCAGCATTTT. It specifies CASGGYGQPQHF.

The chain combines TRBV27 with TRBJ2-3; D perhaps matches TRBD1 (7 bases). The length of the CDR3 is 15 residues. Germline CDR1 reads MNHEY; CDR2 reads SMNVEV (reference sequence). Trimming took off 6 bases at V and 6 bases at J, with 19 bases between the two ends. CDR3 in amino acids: CASSPYPTGRDTQYF. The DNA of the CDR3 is TGTGCCAGCAGCCCTTACCCGACAGGGAGGGATACGCAGTATTTT.

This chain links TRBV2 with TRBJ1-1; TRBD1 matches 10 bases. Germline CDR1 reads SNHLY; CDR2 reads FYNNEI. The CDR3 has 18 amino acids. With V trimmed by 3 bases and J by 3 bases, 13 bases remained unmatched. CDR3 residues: CASSEKEWDRGPHTEAFF. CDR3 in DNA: TGTGCCAGCAGTGAGAAGGAATGGGACAGGGGTCCTCACACTGAAGCTTTCTTT.

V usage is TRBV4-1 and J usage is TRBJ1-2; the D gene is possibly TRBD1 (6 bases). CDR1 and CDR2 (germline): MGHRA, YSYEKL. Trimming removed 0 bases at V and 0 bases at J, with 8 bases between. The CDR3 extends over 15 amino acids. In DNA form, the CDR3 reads TGCGCCAGCAGCCAAGATTGGACAGCTAACTATGGCTACACCTTC. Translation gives CASSQDWTANYGYTF.

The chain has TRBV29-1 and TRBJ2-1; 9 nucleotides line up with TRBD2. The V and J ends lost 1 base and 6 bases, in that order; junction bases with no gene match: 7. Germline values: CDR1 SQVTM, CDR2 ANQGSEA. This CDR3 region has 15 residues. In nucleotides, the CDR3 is TGCAGCGTTGAAGCCGGAGCGGGAGGACTCAATGAGCAGTTCTTC. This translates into CSVEAGAGGLNEQFF.

CDR3 loop: CASSLTGLAGEFGNEQFF. The CDR3 nucleotides are TGTGCCAGCAGCCTCACGGGACTAGCGGGAGAGTTTGGCAATGAGCAGTTCTTC. The V and J genes are TRBV7-3 and TRBJ2-1, with 14 nucleotides matching TRBD2. The trim removed 5 bases at V and 6 bases at J, leaving 12 bases unmatched. This CDR3 is 18 amino acids long. Germline V CDR1 and CDR2: SGHTA, FQGTGA.